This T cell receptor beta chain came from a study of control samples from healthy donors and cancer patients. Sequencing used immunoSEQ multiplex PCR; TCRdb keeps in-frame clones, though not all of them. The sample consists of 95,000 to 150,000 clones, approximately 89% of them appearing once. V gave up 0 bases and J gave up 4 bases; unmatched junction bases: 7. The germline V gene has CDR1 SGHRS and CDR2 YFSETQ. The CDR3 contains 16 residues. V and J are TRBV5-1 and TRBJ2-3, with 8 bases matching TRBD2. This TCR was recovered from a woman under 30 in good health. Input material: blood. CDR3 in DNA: TGCGCCAGCAGCTTGGGAACGCGGGAGGTTCCAGATACGCAGTATTTT. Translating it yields CASSLGTREVPDTQYF.